This TCR beta chain appears in the sequencing data of a study of graft-versus-host responses after intestinal transplantation. Whole-study context: The whole recipient group had anti-thymocyte globulin induction followed by tacrolimus and steroids for approximately three years.

This clone was recorded once. Antigen unknown. The germline gives CDR1 MDHEN, CDR2 SYDVKM. CDR3 length: 20 amino acids. The V gene end was trimmed by 3 bases and the J gene end by 2 bases; junction bases not matched to a gene: 18. The data were produced by immunoSEQ multiplex PCR, yet TCRdb's version contains in-frame clones alone and is incomplete. There are tens of thousands of clones in the sample; roughly 89% occur only once, and 6.7% lies in the top ten. Study-wide points: Present in recipient marrow, GvH clones included some that appeared first in ileum or blood. An association linked early post-transplant HvG declines with peak circulating GvH clone levels.

Another site or the posterior iliac crest supplied the bone marrow collected after transplant. The clonotype comes from a human patient who received an intestinal transplant, so some T cells may come from the graft donor. The V gene is TRBV28, the J gene TRBJ2-3, with 9 bases lining up with TRBD2. Sequencing used bone marrow, obtained nearly 750 days after intestinal transplantation. In nucleotides, the CDR3 is TGTGCCAGCAGTTTCTGGGGACTAGGCGGTAGCGGGAGAGACACAGATACGCAGTATTTT. Its protein product is CASSFWGLGGSGRDTDTQYF.